The source of this T cell receptor (beta chain) is a study of cytomegalovirus exposure and HLA in healthy donors. Study details: When 398 donors were genotyped, around 77% of them were found to fall in the Caucasian-associated ancestry cluster. Study-level results: The majority of CMV-associated TCR beta chains were reported as apparently HLA-restricted in a later analysis. A previous analysis found most TCR beta V segments productive roughly 90% or roughly 30% of the time. Accurate predictions that matched the HLA-A and HLA-B alleles of most subjects were reportedly made from TCR beta sequences.

For this clone: Antigen unknown. This sample includes further DNA sequences coding for the same CDR3.

V was trimmed by 0 bases and J by 4 bases, leaving 12 bases between them. Germline assignment: CDR1 MNHNS and CDR2 SASEGT. This CDR3 comprises 15 residues. The PCR ran on 60 Vbeta and 13 Jbeta primers. The assay was immunoSEQ multiplex PCR, and TCRdb's table has in-frame clones only and misses some. Among 150,000 to 200,000 clones listed, roughly 70% were seen once. The material sequenced was PBMCs. The origin of this receptor is a girl between 5 and 17 years old in good health and CMV-seronegative. V usage is TRBV6-1 and J usage is TRBJ2-5; perhaps TRBD1 as D (6 bases). CDR3 nucleotides: TGTGCCAGCAGTGAAGCGCGAGGGGGTCTAGAGACCCAGTACTTC. Its protein is CASSEARGGLETQYF.